This record concerns one T cell receptor (beta chain) sequence. The age range of participants was about 18 to 100 years, with residence in about 25 US areas. Libraries were prepared by immunoSEQ multiplex PCR; TCRdb keeps only in-frame clonotypes and omits some of them. The data show hundreds of thousands of clones, roughly 86% seen once. These data originate in a study of blood T cell repertoires in COVID-19. The trim removed 4 bases at V and 5 bases at J, leaving 8 bases unmatched. The CDR3 is made up of 15 amino acids. CDR1 is LNHDA, CDR2 SQIVND, per germline (reference sequence). This clonotype was obtained from a young woman with acute COVID-19. This sequence joins TRBV19 and TRBJ1-1, with TRBD1 matching 9 bases. The sequenced material came from PBMCs or T cells enriched from blood (not recorded which). The CDR3 region has the DNA TGTGCCAGTAGTAAACAGGGGGCGCCGCGGACTGAAGCTTTCTTT. Translated: CASSKQGAPRTEAFF.